This entry describes one TCR beta chain. The data are from a study of blood T cell repertoires in COVID-19. The germline V gene has CDR1 SGHTA and CDR2 FQGTGA. With 4 bases clipped from V and 4 bases from J, the junction kept 17 bases outside the gene matches. The CDR3 length is 20 residues. Profiled with immunoSEQ multiplex PCR; TCRdb holds only in-frame clones, not every one. The repertoire consists of 140,000 or so clones, with approximately 88% occurring once and the leading ten covering about 1.5%. The source is a woman aged 50 to 65 with acute or convalescent COVID-19. The sample was peripheral blood. This sequence joins TRBV7-3 and TRBJ2-1, with 12 bases that match TRBD2. CDR3: CASSSSSTSGSAHPYNEQFF. For the CDR3, the DNA is TGTGCCAGCAGCTCCTCGTCGACTAGCGGGAGTGCCCACCCATACAATGAGCAGTTCTTC.